These 32 T cell receptor beta chains originate from one sample sequenced in a study of T cells in localized non-small cell lung cancer. Only in-frame clones appear in the TCRdb table, and some are missing; sequencing was by immunoSEQ multiplex PCR. This sample carries approximately 60,000 clones, 85% to 90% of them seen once, and the ten largest clones take roughly 1.8%. The sample consisted of peripheral blood, taken before any cancer treatment. These receptors originate from a woman aged 40 to 75 with stage I lung adenocarcinoma.

This chain uses TRBV6-5 with TRBJ2-7, with TRBD2 matching over 13 bases. The CDR3 extends over 14 amino acids. Losses at the gene ends were 6 bases for V and 2 bases for J; bases not matched to a gene: 1. Germline CDR1 and CDR2: MNHEY and SVGAGI. CDR3 sequence: CASRGTSGTYEQYF. Written as DNA, the CDR3 is TGTGCCAGCAGAGGGACTAGCGGGACCTACGAGCAGTACTTC.

This chain joins TRBV7-9 and TRBJ2-2; 12 bases line up with TRBD2. This CDR3 is built from 18 residues. The V segment lost 5 bases and the J segment 0 bases; nucleotides outside the gene matches: 7. Germline V CDR1 and CDR2: SEHNR, FQNEAQ (reference sequence). CDR3: CASSGRLAGVSNTGELFF. The CDR3 DNA is TGTGCCAGCAGCGGCCGACTAGCGGGAGTTTCGAACACCGGGGAGCTGTTTTTT.

The V gene is TRBV27, the J gene TRBJ1-4; TRBD1 aligns across 7 bases. Germline trimming cut 9 bases from V and 4 bases from J; bases unmatched to any gene: 14. Per the germline V gene, CDR1 is MNHEY and CDR2 is SMNVEV (reference sequence). The CDR3 length is 16 residues. The CDR3 is CASPRTRQGYNEKLFF. Here the CDR3 DNA reads TGTGCCAGTCCACGTACCCGACAGGGATATAATGAAAAACTGTTTTTT.

The chain is built from TRBV6-1 and TRBJ1-5; D is ambiguous. Trimming left V 7 bases short and J 7 bases short, with 11 bases between. The CDR3 is made up of 12 amino acids. Germline V lookup: CDR1 MNHNS, CDR2 SASEGT. The CDR3 DNA reads as TGTGCCAGCACTGGGAGAGGGCAGCCCCAGCATTTT. It translates to CASTGRGQPQHF.

This chain connects TRBV7-3 to TRBJ2-1, with 8 bases that match TRBD1. With V trimmed by 2 bases and J by 5 bases, 2 bases remained unmatched. Germline V gives CDR1 SGHTA, CDR2 FQGTGA. The CDR3 is 14 residues long. The CDR3: CASSLGTGNNEQFF. The CDR3 DNA follows: TGTGCCAGCAGCTTAGGGACAGGTAACAATGAGCAGTTCTTC.

The V and J genes are TRBV6-5 and TRBJ1-6; D gene ambiguous. With 2 bases removed from V and 10 bases from J, the gap between germline ends came to 9 bases. CDR3 length: 13 amino acids. Germline CDR1 reads MNHEY; CDR2 reads SVGAGI. In DNA form, the CDR3 reads TGTGCCAGCAGTTACGAAGGCGAATCACCCCTCCACTTT. Its protein product is CASSYEGESPLHF.

V is TRBV4-2 and J is TRBJ2-1, with TRBD2 as a possible D gene (5 bases). Germline CDR1 reads LGHNA; CDR2 reads YNFKEQ. V was trimmed by 0 bases and J by 8 bases, leaving 17 bases between them. This CDR3 is built from 16 residues. As DNA, the CDR3 is TGTGCCAGCAGCCAAGAAGCGTACCATCAAGCGGATGAGCAGTTCTTC. This sequence encodes CASSQEAYHQADEQFF.

V and J are TRBV28 and TRBJ1-3, with D perhaps TRBD1 (5 bases). CDR3 size: 13 residues. The germline V gene encodes CDR1 MDHEN and CDR2 SYDVKM. With 1 base removed from V and 4 bases from J, the gap between germline ends came to 5 bases. The DNA of the CDR3 is TGTGCCAGCAGTTTATACAGGGGAAACACCATATATTTT. Its protein is CASSLYRGNTIYF.

This chain links TRBV4-3 with TRBJ2-7, with 9 bases that match TRBD1. Germline CDR1 and CDR2: LGHNA and YSLEER. Trimming cost V 4 bases and J 6 bases; bases outside gene matches: 7. CDR3 length equals 14 residues. DNA for the CDR3: TGCGCCAGCAGCCTAGTCAGGACAGGGGCCGAGCAGTACTTC. Its translation is CASSLVRTGAEQYF.

The chain is built from TRBV28 and TRBJ1-5; D is undetermined. V was clipped by 2 bases and J by 4 bases, with 9 bases between them. Germline CDR1 is MDHEN and CDR2 is SYDVKM. The CDR3 loop spans 14 amino acids. CDR3 DNA: TGTGCCAGCAGTTTAAAGCCGGAGAATCAGCCCCAGCATTTT. Its protein is CASSLKPENQPQHF.

This rearrangement joins TRBV6-1 to TRBJ1-1, with D possibly matching TRBD1 (5 bases). Germline-derived CDR1 and CDR2 are MNHNS and SASEGT. V lost 11 bases and J 1 base, leaving 14 bases between the germline ends. The CDR3 is 13 amino acids. The CDR3 DNA is TGTGCCTCCCTGAGGGGTAGGAACACTGAAGCTTTCTTT. It codes for CASLRGRNTEAFF.

The rearrangement joins TRBV7-8 to TRBJ2-1, with 8 bases that match TRBD2. Trimming at V came to 5 bases and at J to 1 base, leaving 7 bases not matched to a gene. Per the germline V gene, CDR1 is SGHVS and CDR2 is FQNEAQ. CDR3 length: 16 amino acids. This chain's CDR3 is CASSRAGASSYNEQFF. CDR3 nucleotide sequence: TGTGCCAGCAGCCGAGCGGGGGCCTCATCCTACAATGAGCAGTTCTTC.

J is TRBJ2-3 and V is TRBV5-1; 7 bases align to TRBD2. From germline, CDR1 is SGHRS and CDR2 YFSETQ. The CDR3 runs to 16 residues. V lost 4 bases to trimming and J lost 0 bases; unmatched junction nucleotides: 8. CDR3 loop: CASSLVGGYSTDTQYF. In nucleotides, the CDR3 is TGCGCCAGCAGCCTGGTGGGGGGGTACAGCACAGATACGCAGTATTTT.

The chain recombines TRBV5-6 with TRBJ2-1; 10 nucleotides match TRBD2. The CDR3 has 17 amino acids. CDR1 and CDR2 from the germline V gene are SGHDT and YYEEEE. Losses at the gene ends were 5 bases for V and 6 bases for J; bases not matched to a gene: 14. The CDR3 sequence: CASRWGVRTSGRNEQFF. For the CDR3, the DNA is TGTGCCAGCAGATGGGGGGTGAGGACTAGCGGCCGCAATGAGCAGTTCTTC.

The CDR3, as DNA: TGTGCCAGCAGCACAGGGACGGTTCAGCCCCAGCATTTT. Translating it yields CASSTGTVQPQHF. This chain connects TRBV27 to TRBJ1-5; D is perhaps TRBD1 (6 bases). Looked up from germline, CDR1 is MNHEY and CDR2 is SMNVEV (reference sequence). The CDR3 loop spans 13 amino acids. V was cut by 6 bases and J by 6 bases, with 12 bases left in between.

This clone appeared once. The chain employs TRBV28 and TRBJ2-7; D is uncertain. The CDR3 sequence is 13 residues long. Trimming removed 3 bases from V and 6 bases from J, with 12 bases in between. The germline gives CDR1 MDHEN, CDR2 SYDVKM. CDR3 in DNA: TGTGCCAGCAGTTTGCCCGACATAGGCGAGCAGTACTTC. Amino acid sequence: CASSLPDIGEQYF.

The CDR3: CASSQEMNRGLGDTQYF. CDR3 in DNA: TGTGCCAGCAGCCAAGAGATGAACAGGGGGTTAGGAGATACGCAGTATTTT. J is TRBJ2-3 and V is TRBV4-2, with 8 positions matching TRBD1. The CDR3 is 17 residues long. From germline, CDR1 is LGHNA and CDR2 YNFKEQ. The V and J ends lost 0 bases and 5 bases, in that order; junction bases with no gene match: 10.

This clone was picked up a small number of times. This chain links TRBV7-8 with TRBJ2-1; 8 bases match TRBD2. This CDR3 comprises 16 residues. The V and J ends lost 4 bases and 7 bases, in that order; junction bases with no gene match: 12. Germline V lookup: CDR1 SGHVS, CDR2 FQNEAQ. CDR3 residues: CASSSPVAGWANEQFF. The CDR3 DNA sequence: TGTGCCAGCAGCTCTCCAGTAGCGGGATGGGCGAATGAGCAGTTCTTC.

This clone was counted between two and nine times. CDR3 bases: TGTGCCAGCAGTGAAGCGCTGCCCCTCCGCGGTGGTCAGCCCCAGCATTTT. It translates to CASSEALPLRGGQPQHF. This sequence joins TRBV6-1 and TRBJ1-5; no reliable D call. The CDR3 extends over 17 amino acids. The germline CDR1 and CDR2 sequences are MNHNS and SASEGT. Trimming took 0 bases from V and 6 from J, leaving 18 bases between them.

The chain is built from TRBV11-3 and TRBJ1-5; 9 positions match TRBD1. J was trimmed by 6 bases and V by 5 bases; bases with no gene match: 20. This CDR3 has 19 amino acids. From germline, CDR1 is SGHNT and CDR2 YENEEA. The CDR3 sequence: CASSPPGQGPFITCQPQHF. CDR3 nucleotide sequence: TGTGCCAGCAGCCCTCCGGGACAGGGACCCTTTATAACTTGTCAGCCCCAGCATTTT. Full variable domain (rest looked up from reference TRBV11-3 and TRBJ1-5): EAGVVQSPRYKIIEKKQPVAFWCNPISGHNTLYWYLQNLGQGPELLIRYENEEAVDDSQLPKDRFSAERLKGVDSTLKIQPAELGDSAVYLCASSPPGQGPFITCQPQHFGDGTRLSIL.

The V call is TRBV5-1, the J call TRBJ2-2; TRBD1 matches at 9 bases. Germline values: CDR1 SGHRS, CDR2 YFSETQ. The ends lost 1 base at V and 7 bases at J; junction bases unmatched: 8. The CDR3 extends over 16 amino acids. The CDR3 sequence is CASSLYGTGYDGELFF. The DNA for the CDR3 is TGCGCCAGCAGCTTGTACGGGACAGGGTACGACGGGGAGCTGTTTTTT.

The chain uses TRBV7-3 and TRBJ2-3; D is ambiguous. The length of the CDR3 is 16 residues. Deletions cut 1 base from V and 2 bases from J, with 13 bases between. CDR1 SGHTA and CDR2 FQGTGA come from the germline V gene. The CDR3 DNA reads as TGTGCCAGCAGCTTAAGTGCTACGGGCGCCACAGATACGCAGTATTTT. Amino acids: CASSLSATGATDTQYF.

In DNA form, the CDR3 reads TGTTGTATGGGGCTTAACACTGAAGCTTTCTTT. Encoded protein: CCMGLNTEAFF. The rearrangement joins TRBV30 to TRBJ1-1; a weak D match, TRBD1 (5 bases). This CDR3 has 11 amino acids. Germline CDR1 GTSNPN, CDR2 SVGIG (reference sequence).

The rearrangement links TRBV15 to TRBJ2-7; D may match TRBD1 or TRBD2 (7 bases each). CDR1 LNHNV and CDR2 YYDKDF come from the germline V gene (reference sequence). This CDR3 spans 16 amino acids. The germline V and J ends were trimmed by 1 base and 6 bases, with 19 bases remaining between them. This CDR3 is CATSRGAGVPGGEQYF. The CDR3 DNA is TGTGCCACCAGCAGAGGGGCGGGAGTTCCAGGGGGCGAGCAGTACTTC.

This clone occurred once. V gene TRBV5-1 combines with J gene TRBJ2-3, with D perhaps TRBD2 (6 bases). The CDR3 is 14 amino acids. V lost 2 bases to trimming and J lost 6 bases, with 13 bases between them. Germline-derived CDR1 and CDR2 are SGHRS and YFSETQ. The DNA for the CDR3 is TGCGCCAGCAGCTTCGGGACTCCCGGGGATACGCAGTATTTT. Its protein product is CASSFGTPGDTQYF.

This clone was observed a single time. This CDR3 is CASNTGHQETQYF. The CDR3 region has the DNA TGTGCCAGCAATACAGGACACCAAGAGACCCAGTACTTC. V and J are TRBV6-1 and TRBJ2-5, with D possibly TRBD1 on 5 matching bases. V was clipped by 7 bases and J by 0 bases, with 9 bases between them. Germline CDR1 is MNHNS and CDR2 is SASEGT. CDR3 size: 13 residues.

As for this clone: The final CDR3 position lacks the conserved phenylalanine or tryptophan, pointing to a likely read error. The chain employs TRBV11-2 and TRBJ1-2; TRBD1 is a possible D gene (6 bases). CDR3 length: 13 amino acids. CDR1 SGHAT and CDR2 FQNNGV come from the germline V gene. V lost 5 bases and J 7 bases, leaving 14 bases between the germline ends. CDR3 amino acids: CASSHRVRGGYTS. CDR3 DNA sequence: TGTGCCAGCAGCCACAGGGTCCGGGGTGGCTACACCTCC.

The V and J genes are TRBV19 and TRBJ2-6; D perhaps matches TRBD1 (5 bases). The CDR3 loop spans 16 amino acids. V lost 1 base and J 4 bases, leaving 11 bases between the germline ends. Germline V CDR1 and CDR2: LNHDA, SQIVND (reference sequence). DNA for the CDR3: TGTGCCAGTAGTATAGTAAGGGGAACCGGGGCCAACGTCCTGACTTTC. Translating it yields CASSIVRGTGANVLTF. Drawing the rest from reference TRBV19 and TRBJ2-6, the complete variable domain is DGGITQSPKYLFRKEGQNVTLSCEQNLNHDAMYWYRQDPGQGLRLIYYSQIVNDFQKGDIAEGYSVSREKKESFPLTVTSAQKNPTAFYLCASSIVRGTGANVLTFGAGSRLTVL.

The V gene is TRBV6-5, the J gene TRBJ1-2; perhaps TRBD1 as D (6 bases). CDR3 length: 13 amino acids. Germline loops: CDR1 MNHEY, CDR2 SVGAGI. The V end was cut by 4 bases, the J end by 4 bases, with 10 bases between. Written as DNA, the CDR3 is TGTGCCAGCAGTTCAGGGGATTTCTATGGCTACACCTTC. The encoded protein is CASSSGDFYGYTF.

Here the CDR3 DNA reads TGTGCCAGCAGTTTATTTGGGACAGGCACAGATACGCAGTATTTT. Protein sequence: CASSLFGTGTDTQYF. The chain carries TRBV27 and TRBJ2-3, with 7 bases fitting TRBD1. Germline CDR1 MNHEY, CDR2 SMNVEV (reference sequence). The CDR3 has 15 residues. The junction had 2 bases not matched to a gene; V was cut back by 1 base and J by 1 base.

This clone was recorded once. V is TRBV7-2 and J is TRBJ2-1, with 12 nucleotides matching TRBD2. V shed 5 bases, J shed 9 bases, and the junction held 5 bases outside the gene matches. The CDR3 has 14 amino acids. Germline lookup yields CDR1 SGHTA and CDR2 FQGNSA. The chain's CDR3 is CASSASGRAGEQFF. CDR3 sequence (DNA): TGTGCCAGCAGCGCTAGCGGGAGGGCAGGTGAGCAGTTCTTC.

This chain joins TRBV30 and TRBJ2-3, with TRBD1 as a possible D gene (5 bases). The germline V and J ends were trimmed by 7 bases and 4 bases, with 15 bases remaining between them. The CDR3 contains 13 residues. Germline-derived CDR1 and CDR2 are GTSNPN and SVGIG (reference sequence). This CDR3 is CAFAGNGPDTQYF. Written as DNA, the CDR3 is TGTGCCTTCGCAGGGAACGGGCCAGATACGCAGTATTTT. The entire variable domain, with the rest obtained from reference TRBV30 and TRBJ2-3, is as follows: SQTIHQWPATLVQPVGSPLSLECTVEGTSNPNLYWYRQAAGRGLQLLFYSVGIGQISSEVPQNLSASRPQDRQFILSSKKLLLSDSGFYLCAFAGNGPDTQYFGPGTRLTVL.